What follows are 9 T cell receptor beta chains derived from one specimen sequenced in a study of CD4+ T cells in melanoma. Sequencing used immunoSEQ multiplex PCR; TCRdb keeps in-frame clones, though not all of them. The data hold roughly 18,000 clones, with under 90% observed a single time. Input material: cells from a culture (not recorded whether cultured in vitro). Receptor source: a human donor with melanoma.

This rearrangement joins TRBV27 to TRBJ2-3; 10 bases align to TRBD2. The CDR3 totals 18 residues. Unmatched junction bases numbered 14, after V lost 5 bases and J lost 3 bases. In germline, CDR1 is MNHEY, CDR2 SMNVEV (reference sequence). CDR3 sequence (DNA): TGTGCCAGCAGTGGGGGCCTGAGGGGACTAGCGAGGACAGATACGCAGTATTTT. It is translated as CASSGGLRGLARTDTQYF.

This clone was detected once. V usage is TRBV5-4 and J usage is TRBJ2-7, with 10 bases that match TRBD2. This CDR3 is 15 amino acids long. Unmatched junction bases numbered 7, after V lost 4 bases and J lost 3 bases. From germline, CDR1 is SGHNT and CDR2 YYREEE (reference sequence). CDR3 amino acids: CASSLRASGGYEQYF. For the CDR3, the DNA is TGTGCCAGCAGCCTCCGGGCTAGCGGGGGCTACGAGCAGTACTTC. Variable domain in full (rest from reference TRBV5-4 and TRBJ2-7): ETGVTQSPTHLIKTRGQQVTLRCSSQSGHNTVSWYQQALGQGPQFIFQYYREEENGRGNFPPRFSGLQFPNYSSELNVNALELDDSALYLCASSLRASGGYEQYFGPGTRLTVT.

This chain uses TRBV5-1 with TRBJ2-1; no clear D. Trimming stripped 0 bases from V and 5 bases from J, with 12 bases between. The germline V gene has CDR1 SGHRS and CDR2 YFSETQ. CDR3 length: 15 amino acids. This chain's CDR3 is CASSLEPGRHNEQFF. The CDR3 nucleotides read TGCGCCAGCAGCTTGGAGCCAGGCCGGCACAATGAGCAGTTCTTC.

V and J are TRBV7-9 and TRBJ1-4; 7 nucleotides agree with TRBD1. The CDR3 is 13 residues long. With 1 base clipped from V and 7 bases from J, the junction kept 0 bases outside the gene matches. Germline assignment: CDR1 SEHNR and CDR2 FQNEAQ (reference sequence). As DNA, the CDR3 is TGTGCCAGCAGCTTAGACAGGGGTGAAAAACTGTTTTTT. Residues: CASSLDRGEKLFF. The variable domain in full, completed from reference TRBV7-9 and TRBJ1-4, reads DTGVSQNPRHKITKRGQNVTFRCDPISEHNRLYWYRQTLGQGPEFLTYFQNEAQLEKSRLLSDRFSAERPKGSFSTLEIQRTEQGDSAMYLCASSLDRGEKLFFGSGTQLSVL.

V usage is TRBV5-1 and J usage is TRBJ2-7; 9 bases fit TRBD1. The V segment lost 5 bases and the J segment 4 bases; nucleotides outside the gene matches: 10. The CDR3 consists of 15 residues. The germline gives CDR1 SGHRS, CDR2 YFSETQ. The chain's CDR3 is CASSPLQGARYEQYF. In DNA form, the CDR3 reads TGCGCCAGCAGTCCATTACAGGGGGCGCGATACGAGCAGTACTTC. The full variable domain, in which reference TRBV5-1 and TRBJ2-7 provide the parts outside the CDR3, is KAGVTQTPRYLIKTRGQQVTLSCSPISGHRSVSWYQQTPGQGLQFLFEYFSETQRNKGNFPGRFSGRQFSNSRSEMNVSTLELGDSALYLCASSPLQGARYEQYFGPGTRLTVT.

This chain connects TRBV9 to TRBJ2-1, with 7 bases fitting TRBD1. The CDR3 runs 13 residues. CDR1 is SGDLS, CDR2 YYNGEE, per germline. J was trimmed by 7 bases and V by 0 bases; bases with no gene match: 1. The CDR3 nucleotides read TGTGCCAGCAGCGTAGAACAGGGGAATGAGCAGTTCTTC. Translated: CASSVEQGNEQFF.

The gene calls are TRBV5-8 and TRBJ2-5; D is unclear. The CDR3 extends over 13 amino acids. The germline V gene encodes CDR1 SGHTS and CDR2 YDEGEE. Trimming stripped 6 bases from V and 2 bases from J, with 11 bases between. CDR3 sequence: CASIRVGQETQYF. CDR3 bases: TGTGCCAGCATTCGGGTTGGGCAAGAGACCCAGTACTTC.

CDR3: CASSRQSNTEAFF. The CDR3 coding sequence is TGTGCCAGCAGCCGACAGAGTAACACTGAAGCTTTCTTT. The V and J genes are TRBV11-2 and TRBJ1-1; perhaps TRBD1 as D (5 bases). CDR3 length: 13 amino acids. Trimming left V 5 bases short and J 2 bases short, with 9 bases between. CDR1 and CDR2 from the germline V gene are SGHAT and FQNNGV.

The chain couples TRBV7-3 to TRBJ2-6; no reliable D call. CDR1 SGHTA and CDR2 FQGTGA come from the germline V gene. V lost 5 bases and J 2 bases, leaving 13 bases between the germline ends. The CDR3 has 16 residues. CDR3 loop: CASSPSKVAGANVLTF. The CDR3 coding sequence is TGTGCCAGCAGCCCCTCAAAGGTGGCTGGGGCCAACGTCCTGACTTTC.